Below, 9 T cell receptor beta chains from the same sample are listed, as sequenced in a study of T cell repertoires in cytomegalovirus infection. TCRdb processed the reads anew with MiXCR; each CDR3 protein has one entry. Here the sample spans roughly 640,000 distinct CDR3 sequences, about 24% being singletons. The sample was CD8+ T cells from PBMCs. The receptors were gathered from a human donor in good health (CMV status not recorded). Some clones in this sample may be carry-over from other donors' samples.

This clonotype occurred many times. The chain joins TRBV7-9 to TRBJ1-1, with a weak D call TRBD1 (6 bases). The V gene lost 6 bases and the J gene lost 2 bases, with 10 bases spanning the gap. Germline lookup yields CDR1 SEHNR and CDR2 FQNEAQ (reference sequence). This CDR3 comprises 13 residues. The CDR3 loop is CASRPGTNTEAFF. Here the CDR3 DNA reads TGTGCCAGCAGACCCGGGACAAACACTGAAGCTTTCTTT.

This sequence joins TRBV6-8 and TRBJ1-1, with 8 positions matching TRBD1. The CDR3 runs 15 residues. Germline V gene data show CDR1 as MNHGY and CDR2 as SAAAGT. Trimming removed 5 bases from V and 4 bases from J; junction bases left unmatched: 9. The chain's CDR3 is CASSRTGKWSTEAFF. The CDR3 DNA follows: TGTGCCAGCAGTCGGACAGGGAAGTGGAGCACTGAAGCTTTCTTT.

This chain joins TRBV2 and TRBJ2-5; tentatively, D is TRBD1 (6 bases). The CDR3 is 13 amino acids. Germline V CDR1 and CDR2: SNHLY, FYNNEI. V shed 2 bases and J shed 4 bases, with 8 bases lying between them. CDR3 region: CASSEYRVETQYF. CDR3 sequence (DNA): TGTGCCAGCAGTGAATACAGGGTAGAGACCCAGTACTTC.

The chain recombines TRBV7-2 with TRBJ2-1, with 12 nucleotides matching TRBD2. The CDR3 extends over 16 amino acids. Trimming removed 5 bases from V and 6 bases from J; junction bases left unmatched: 8. The V gene's germline CDR1 is SGHTA and CDR2 FQGNSA. CDR3 region: CASSDASGGAANEQFF. CDR3 sequence (DNA): TGTGCCAGCAGCGACGCTAGCGGGGGGGCCGCCAATGAGCAGTTCTTC.

This clonotype was picked up many times. V and J are TRBV6-2 or TRBV6-3 and TRBJ2-7, with TRBD1 as a possible D gene (6 bases). CDR1 and CDR2 from the germline V gene are MNHEY and SVGEGT. The V and J ends lost 2 bases and 7 bases respectively, with 15 bases between them. This CDR3 is 14 amino acids long. This CDR3 is CASSYGLGAREQYF. The CDR3, as DNA: TGTGCCAGCAGTTACGGTTTGGGGGCTCGGGAGCAGTACTTC.

There are a few counts of this clonotype. This chain's CDR3 is CASSGQGYTIYF. Here the CDR3 DNA reads TGTGCCAGCAGCGGGCAGGGATACACCATATATTTT. The chain couples TRBV7-9 to TRBJ1-3; D is possibly TRBD1 (5 bases). Trimming removed 5 bases at V and 8 bases at J, with 10 bases between. CDR3 size: 12 residues. Germline V gene data show CDR1 as SEHNR and CDR2 as FQNEAQ (reference sequence).

The V call is TRBV10-3, the J call TRBJ2-1; TRBD2 matches at 11 bases. The V gene's germline CDR1 is ENHRY and CDR2 SYGVKD. V lost 11 bases and J lost 4; bases outside the gene matches: 7. CDR3 length: 14 amino acids. CDR3 sequence: CAAGTSGSYNEQFF. CDR3 sequence (DNA): TGTGCCGCTGGGACTAGCGGTTCTTACAATGAGCAGTTCTTC.

The chain has TRBV20-1 and TRBJ2-1; no reliable D call. CDR3 length: 15 amino acids. Germline assignment: CDR1 DFQATT and CDR2 SNEGSKA (reference sequence). Trimming left V 6 bases short and J 6 bases short, with 21 bases between. For the CDR3, the DNA is TGCAGTGCCGTTCCGGATGGTGGGCTCGTCAATGAGCAGTTCTTC. This translates into CSAVPDGGLVNEQFF.

Worth noting for this clonotype: At one end the junction does not follow the germline gene, possibly because of a read error. The chain carries TRBV5-8 and TRBJ2-7; 10 nucleotides align to TRBD1. Germline CDR1 and CDR2: SGHTS and YDEGEE. This CDR3 is built from 9 residues. The CDR3 DNA reads as TGTGCCAGCTTGGGACAGGGGAGGTTC. Amino acid sequence: CASLGQGRF.